A selection of T cell receptor beta chains follows, all from one sample in a study of blood T cell repertoires in COVID-19. Profiled with immunoSEQ multiplex PCR; TCRdb holds only in-frame clones, not every one. The data show about 310,000 clones, 80% to 90% seen once. The sample comprised PBMCs or T cells enriched from blood (not recorded which). Receptor source: a woman aged 18-29 years who had recovered from COVID-19. CDR3s include the opening cysteine and the closing phenylalanine or tryptophan. A D gene is named only where the DNA matches it firmly. Clone size is stated in some rows and not others, as once, few, many or a class when expanded.

d_gene,abundance,v_gene,j_gene,CDR3aa,CDR3nt
-,-,TRBV12-3/TRBV12-4,TRBJ1-1,CASSDSMNTEAFF,TGTGCCAGCAGCGACAGCATGAACACTGAAGCTTTCTTT
-,-,TRBV12-3/TRBV12-4,TRBJ1-1,CASSLTLGAEAFF,TGTGCCAGCAGTTTAACCCTGGGCGCTGAAGCTTTCTTT
-,-,TRBV11-3,TRBJ2-1,CASSPREEFF,TGTGCCAGCAGCCCCAGGGAGGAGTTCTTC
-,-,TRBV10-1,TRBJ2-3,CASSEPRPGQTSTDTQYF,TGCGCCAGCAGTGAGCCCCGCCCCGGACAGACTAGCACAGATACGCAGTATTTT
TRBD1,-,TRBV28,TRBJ1-6,CASSTMTGVRYNSPLHF,TGTGCCAGCAGTACCATGACAGGGGTAAGGTATAATTCACCCCTCCACTTT
-,-,TRBV19,TRBJ1-1,CASSGQYGEAFF,TGTGCCAGTAGCGGACAGTACGGTGAAGCTTTCTTT
-,-,TRBV6-5,TRBJ1-3,CASGTARSGNTIYF,TGTGCCAGCGGGACTGCGCGCTCTGGAAACACCATATATTTT
-,-,TRBV6-5,TRBJ2-2,CASSYPGSVNTGELFF,TGTGCCAGCAGTTACCCGGGGAGCGTGAACACCGGGGAGCTGTTTTTT
-,-,TRBV12-3/TRBV12-4,TRBJ1-3,CASSFSDTIYF,TGTGCCAGCAGTTTCTCGGACACCATATATTTT
TRBD1,-,TRBV11-2,TRBJ2-5,CASSPGETGRPEETQYF,TGTGCCAGCAGCCCCGGCGAGACAGGGAGACCAGAAGAGACCCAGTACTTC
-,-,TRBV4-2,TRBJ2-1,CASSPGGVEKPYHEQFF,TGTGCCAGCAGCCCTGGAGGGGTAGAAAAACCCTACCATGAGCAGTTCTTC
-,once,TRBV7-9,TRBJ1-1,CASREPNRNTEAFF,TGTGCCAGCAGAGAACCAAACAGGAACACTGAAGCTTTCTTT
TRBD2,-,TRBV7-9,TRBJ2-1,CASSHYRTSGGSYNEQFF,TGTGCCAGCAGCCACTACAGAACTAGCGGGGGCTCCTACAATGAGCAGTTCTTC
-,-,TRBV7-2,TRBJ2-2,CASSSDQGRELFF,TGTGCCAGCAGCTCCGACCAGGGTCGGGAGCTGTTTTTT
-,-,TRBV4-3,TRBJ2-1,CASSHIPGTRNNEQFF,TGCGCCAGCAGCCACATTCCCGGGACACGAAACAATGAGCAGTTCTTC
-,-,TRBV28,TRBJ2-2,CASSPGWKREAGELFF,TGTGCCAGCAGTCCGGGATGGAAGCGTGAGGCCGGGGAGCTGTTTTTT
TRBD1,-,TRBV7-2,TRBJ1-2,CASSLVPGTGYGYTF,TGTGCCAGCAGCTTAGTACCCGGGACAGGCTATGGCTACACCTTC
TRBD1,once,TRBV30,TRBJ1-5,CAWGGQGNQPQHF,TGTGCCTGGGGCGGACAGGGCAATCAGCCCCAGCATTTT
TRBD2,-,TRBV4-2,TRBJ2-3,CASSLLAGLTDTQYF,TGTGCCAGCAGCCTCTTAGCGGGGCTCACAGATACGCAGTATTTT
TRBD1,-,TRBV6-6,TRBJ2-7,CASSKPGQGSYEQYF,TGTGCCAGCAGTAAGCCGGGACAGGGCTCCTACGAGCAGTACTTC
-,few,TRBV9,TRBJ1-2,CASSVVSGGDYGYTF,TGTGCCAGCAGCGTAGTGTCTGGGGGCGACTATGGCTACACCTTC
TRBD2,-,TRBV2,TRBJ2-3,CASSDYGGRAADTQYF,TGTGCCAGCAGTGACTATGGCGGGAGGGCCGCAGATACGCAGTATTTT
-,-,TRBV5-1,TRBJ1-6,CASSFGDLNSPLHF,TGCGCCAGCAGCTTCGGTGATCTTAATTCACCCCTCCACTTT
TRBD1,once,TRBV7-2,TRBJ2-7,CASSLGTGHYEQYF,TGTGCCAGCAGCTTAGGGACAGGCCACTACGAGCAGTACTTC
-,-,TRBV9,TRBJ2-2,CASSVVTPGELFF,TGTGCCAGCAGCGTAGTGACTCCCGGGGAGCTGTTTTTT
TRBD1,-,TRBV6-5,TRBJ1-5,CASRRGTGNQPQHF,TGTGCCAGCAGACGTGGGACAGGTAATCAGCCCCAGCATTTT
-,few,TRBV6-2/TRBV6-3,TRBJ1-1,CASSLLNTEAFF,TGTGCCAGCAGCCTCCTTAACACTGAAGCTTTCTTT
TRBD2,once,TRBV7-9,TRBJ2-4,CASSLDRGEVGNIQYF,TGTGCCAGCAGCTTAGATCGGGGGGAGGTCGGCAACATTCAGTACTTC
TRBD2,-,TRBV7-9,TRBJ2-7,CASSEAGPGELREQYF,TGTGCCAGCAGCGAAGCGGGACCCGGGGAACTACGGGAGCAGTACTTC
-,many,TRBV6-1,TRBJ1-6,CASSGRTASSYNSPLHF,TGTGCCAGCAGTGGCAGGACAGCAAGCTCCTATAATTCACCCCTCCACTTT
TRBD1,once,TRBV5-1,TRBJ1-3,CASSPLTGTAGNTIYF,TGCGCCAGCAGCCCCCTGACAGGGACGGCTGGAAACACCATATATTTT
-,-,TRBV5-5,TRBJ1-3,CASSLSDWGDTIYF,TGTGCCAGCAGCTTGTCGGACTGGGGGGACACCATATATTTT
-,-,TRBV11-2,TRBJ2-2,CASSQAGELFF,TGTGCCAGCAGTCAGGCCGGGGAGCTGTTTTTT
TRBD2,-,TRBV11-2,TRBJ2-3,CASSHRDYRQTQYF,TGTGCCAGCAGTCACCGGGACTACCGTCAGACGCAGTATTTT
-,-,TRBV19,TRBJ1-1,CASSKPRQTENTEAFF,TGTGCCAGTAGTAAGCCCCGACAGACGGAGAACACTGAAGCTTTCTTT
TRBD1,-,TRBV18,TRBJ2-7,CASSPLSFGQGETYEQYF,TGTGCCAGCTCACCACTCTCCTTCGGGCAGGGGGAGACCTACGAGCAGTACTTC
TRBD1,-,TRBV6-5,TRBJ1-5,CASSSTGQGRRQPQHF,TGTGCCAGCAGTTCAACCGGACAGGGACGGAGACAGCCCCAGCATTTT
-,-,TRBV5-4,TRBJ1-4,CASSSGGIATNEKLFF,TGTGCCAGCAGCTCCGGAGGGATTGCAACTAATGAAAAACTGTTTTTT
TRBD1,-,TRBV5-1,TRBJ1-4,CASSFHHRDRGDEKLFF,TGCGCCAGCAGCTTCCATCACCGGGACAGGGGAGACGAAAAACTGTTTTTT
TRBD1,-,TRBV2,TRBJ2-3,CASSGDRGFYSTDTQYF,TGTGCCAGCAGTGGGGACAGGGGGTTTTACAGCACAGATACGCAGTATTTT
-,-,TRBV7-8,TRBJ2-7,CASSLEGEYYEQYF,TGTGCCAGCAGCTTAGAGGGGGAGTACTACGAGCAGTACTTC
TRBD2,-,TRBV7-3,TRBJ2-4,CASSLRSGGAGNIQYF,TGTGCCAGCAGCTTGAGAAGCGGGGGGGCCGGAAACATTCAGTACTTC
-,-,TRBV7-2,TRBJ2-2,CASTPGGKNTGELFF,TGTGCCAGCACCCCAGGGGGGAAGAACACCGGGGAGCTGTTTTTT
TRBD2,-,TRBV4-1,TRBJ2-3,CASSQAFVGGRTDTQYF,TGCGCCAGCAGCCAAGCCTTCGTGGGAGGGCGGACAGATACGCAGTATTTT
TRBD2,-,TRBV7-8,TRBJ2-5,CASSLPTPGLAQTQYF,TGTGCCAGCAGCTTACCCACCCCTGGACTAGCACAGACCCAGTACTTC
TRBD2,-,TRBV14,TRBJ2-7,CASSQVGGGPGEQYF,TGTGCCAGCAGCCAAGTGGGCGGGGGACCTGGTGAGCAGTACTTC
TRBD2,-,TRBV5-1,TRBJ2-1,CASSLDGGSGNEQFF,TGCGCCAGCAGCTTGGATGGCGGGAGCGGGAATGAGCAGTTCTTC
-,-,TRBV4-3,TRBJ1-6,CASSQDTFTGSPLHF,TGCGCCAGCAGCCAAGATACCTTTACTGGTTCACCCCTCCACTTT
-,-,TRBV7-9,TRBJ1-1,CASSLDRAYTEAFF,TGTGCCAGCAGCTTAGACAGGGCGTACACTGAAGCTTTCTTT
-,-,TRBV7-9,TRBJ1-1,CASSNGATEAFF,TGTGCCAGCAGCAATGGGGCTACTGAAGCTTTCTTT
TRBD1,-,TRBV6-5,TRBJ2-7,CASSITGTGRSEQYF,TGTGCCAGCAGTATAACCGGGACAGGGAGGAGCGAGCAGTACTTC
-,-,TRBV19,TRBJ1-1,CASTVLQGNTEAFF,TGTGCCAGTACTGTCCTACAGGGGAACACTGAAGCTTTCTTT
TRBD1,-,TRBV11-2,TRBJ1-3,CASSLRQGNTIYF,TGTGCCAGCAGCTTGCGACAGGGGAACACCATATATTTT
TRBD1,-,TRBV28,TRBJ1-1,CASRSVQGAEAFF,TGTGCCAGCAGAAGTGTACAGGGGGCTGAAGCTTTCTTT
TRBD1,-,TRBV7-2,TRBJ2-3,CASSPRGGRVTDTQYF,TGTGCCAGCAGTCCTAGAGGGGGCAGAGTCACAGATACGCAGTATTTT
TRBD1,-,TRBV29-1,TRBJ2-7,CSVEDSRTGDYEQYF,TGCAGCGTTGAAGATTCGCGGACAGGAGATTACGAGCAGTACTTC
-,-,TRBV10-3,TRBJ1-6,CAISDPPSPLHF,TGTGCCATCAGTGACCCCCCGTCACCCCTCCACTTT
-,-,TRBV19,TRBJ1-4,CASSLGQSNEKLFF,TGTGCCAGTAGTCTTGGACAGTCAAATGAAAAACTGTTTTTT
-,-,TRBV5-6,TRBJ2-5,CASSKDLPGETQYF,TGTGCCAGCAGCAAAGACCTACCGGGGGAGACCCAGTACTTC
TRBD1,-,TRBV4-2,TRBJ1-1,CASSQDTGGGTEAFF,TGTGCCAGCAGCCAGGATACAGGGGGCGGAACTGAAGCTTTCTTT